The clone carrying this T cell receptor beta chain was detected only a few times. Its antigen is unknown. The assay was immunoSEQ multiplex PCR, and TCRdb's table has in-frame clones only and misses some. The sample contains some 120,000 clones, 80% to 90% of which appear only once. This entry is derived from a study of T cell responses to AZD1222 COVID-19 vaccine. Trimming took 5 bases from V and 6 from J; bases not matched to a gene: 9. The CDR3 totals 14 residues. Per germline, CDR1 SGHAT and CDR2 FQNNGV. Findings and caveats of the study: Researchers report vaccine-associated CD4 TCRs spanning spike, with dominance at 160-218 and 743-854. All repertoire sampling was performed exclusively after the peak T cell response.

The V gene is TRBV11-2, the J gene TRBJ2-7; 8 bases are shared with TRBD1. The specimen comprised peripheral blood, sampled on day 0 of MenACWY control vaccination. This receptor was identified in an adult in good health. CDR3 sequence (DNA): TGTGCCAGCAGCCTCGGCCAGGGGGCAGGCGAGCAGTACTTC. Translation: CASSLGQGAGEQYF.